This T cell receptor (beta chain) emerged from a study of spatial heterogeneity in lung cancer. Regarding the study as a whole: Ubiquitous expanded tumor TCRs showed up in blood more at resection than follow-up.

TCR cDNA molecules were tagged individually, and each one carried a unique molecular identifier. TCRdb re-derived calls from the 5' RACE reads in MiXCR, one entry per CDR3 protein. The sample holds 60,000 to 75,000 distinct CDR3 sequences; around 6% are singletons and the top ten take around 15%. This clonotype occurred a few times. What it recognizes is unknown. The time point denotes: sample taken at primary tumor resection. TCRs were sequenced from unsorted whole RNA of tumor, nontumor lung or PBMC. Sample: PBMCs, taken at surgery. This sequence was found in a female donor with early-stage non-small cell lung cancer.

The CDR3 sequence: CATSDYRNRDTGELFF. CDR3 DNA: TGTGCCACCAGTGATTATAGAAACAGGGACACCGGGGAGCTGTTTTTT. This chain joins TRBV24-1 and TRBJ2-2; weak D call: TRBD1 (6 bases). Germline V gene sequence: CDR1 KGHDR, CDR2 SFDVKD. The CDR3 spans 16 residues. With 2 bases removed from V and 3 bases from J, the gap between germline ends came to 12 bases.